This T cell receptor beta chain was sequenced in a study of shared clonotypes between healthy human individuals. In the authors' workflow: Junction-only immunoSEQ data arrived without quality scores, meaning filtering differed. TCRdb keeps only in-frame clones here, not all; method: immunoSEQ multiplex PCR. The D gene and trimming were derived from the DNA, and the V and J assignments and clone size from that table. The data hold a few million clones, with over 85% observed a single time. Study outcomes and limitations: Apart from blood, nothing was sampled; tissue repertoires likely differ. In general, naive subsets displayed greater estimated richness than memory subsets did.

Concerning this clone: Its cognate antigen is unknown.

This CDR3 has 17 amino acids. Germline CDR1 reads SGHRS; CDR2 reads YFSETQ. After removal of 1 base from V and 1 base from J, the junction contained 8 bases not matched to a gene. This sequence originates from a man younger than 35 in good health. Material for sequencing was naive CD4+ T cells sorted from blood. Subset meaning: CD45RA+ positively selected. V is TRBV5-1 and J is TRBJ2-3; 8 bases fit TRBD2. The CDR3 nucleotides are TGCGCCAGCAGCTTGTCGGGGGGGCTCTCTGGCACAGATACGCAGTATTTT. It translates to CASSLSGGLSGTDTQYF.